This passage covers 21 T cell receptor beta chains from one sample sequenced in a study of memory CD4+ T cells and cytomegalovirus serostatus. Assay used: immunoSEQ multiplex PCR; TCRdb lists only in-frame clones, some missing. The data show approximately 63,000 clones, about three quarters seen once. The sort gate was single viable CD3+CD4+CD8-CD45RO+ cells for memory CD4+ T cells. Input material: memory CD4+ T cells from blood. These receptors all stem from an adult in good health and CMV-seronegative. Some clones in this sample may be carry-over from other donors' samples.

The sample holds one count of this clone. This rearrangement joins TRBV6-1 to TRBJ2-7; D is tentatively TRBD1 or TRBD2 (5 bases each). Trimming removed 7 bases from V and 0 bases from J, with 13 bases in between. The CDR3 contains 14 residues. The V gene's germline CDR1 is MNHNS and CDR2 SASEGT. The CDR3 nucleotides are TGTGCCAGCAATCCGGCAGGGACCTCCTACGAGCAGTACTTC. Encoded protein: CASNPAGTSYEQYF.

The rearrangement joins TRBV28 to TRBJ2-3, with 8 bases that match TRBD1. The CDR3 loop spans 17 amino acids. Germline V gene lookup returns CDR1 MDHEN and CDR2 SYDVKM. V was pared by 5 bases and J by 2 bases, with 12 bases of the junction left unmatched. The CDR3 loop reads CASSPPRQGPATDTQYF. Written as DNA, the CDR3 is TGTGCCAGCAGTCCACCAAGACAGGGGCCCGCCACAGATACGCAGTATTTT.

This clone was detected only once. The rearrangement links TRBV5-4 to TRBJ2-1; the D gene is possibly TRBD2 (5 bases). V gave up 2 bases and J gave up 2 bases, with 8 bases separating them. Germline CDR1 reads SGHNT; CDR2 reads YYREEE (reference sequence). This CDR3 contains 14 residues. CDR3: CASSLSGTYNEQFF. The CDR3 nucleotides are TGTGCCAGCAGCTTATCGGGGACCTACAATGAGCAGTTCTTC. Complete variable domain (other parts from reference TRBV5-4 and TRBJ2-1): ETGVTQSPTHLIKTRGQQVTLRCSSQSGHNTVSWYQQALGQGPQFIFQYYREEENGRGNFPPRFSGLQFPNYSSELNVNALELDDSALYLCASSLSGTYNEQFFGPGTRLTVL.

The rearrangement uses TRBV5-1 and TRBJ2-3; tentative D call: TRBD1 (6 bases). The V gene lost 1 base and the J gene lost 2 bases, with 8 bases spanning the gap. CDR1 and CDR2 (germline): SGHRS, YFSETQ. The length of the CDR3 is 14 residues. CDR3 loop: CASSLTGPTDTQYF. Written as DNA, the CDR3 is TGCGCCAGCAGCTTGACAGGGCCCACAGATACGCAGTATTTT.

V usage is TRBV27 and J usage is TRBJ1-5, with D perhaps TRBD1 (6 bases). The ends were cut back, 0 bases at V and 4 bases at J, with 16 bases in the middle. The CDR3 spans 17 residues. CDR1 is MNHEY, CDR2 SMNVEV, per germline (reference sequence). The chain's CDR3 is CASSLSFLSGANQPQHF. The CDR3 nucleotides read TGTGCCAGCAGTTTATCGTTTCTTTCGGGGGCGAATCAGCCCCAGCATTTT.

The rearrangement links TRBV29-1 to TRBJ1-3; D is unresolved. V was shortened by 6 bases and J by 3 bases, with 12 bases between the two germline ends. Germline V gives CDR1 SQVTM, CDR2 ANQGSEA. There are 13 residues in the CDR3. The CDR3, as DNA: TGCAGCGTCCGGCCACTGTTTGGAAACACCATATATTTT. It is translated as CSVRPLFGNTIYF. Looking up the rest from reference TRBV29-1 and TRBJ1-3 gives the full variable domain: SAVISQKPSRDICQRGTSLTIQCQVDSQVTMMFWYRQQPGQSLTLIATANQGSEATYESGFVIDKFPISRPNLTFSTLTVSNMSPEDSSIYLCSVRPLFGNTIYFGEGSWLTVV.

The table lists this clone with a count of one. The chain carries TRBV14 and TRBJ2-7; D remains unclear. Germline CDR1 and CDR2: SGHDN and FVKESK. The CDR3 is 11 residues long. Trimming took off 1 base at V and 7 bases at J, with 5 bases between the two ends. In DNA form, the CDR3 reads TGTGCCAGCAGCCAAGTGTCGGAGCAGTACTTC. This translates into CASSQVSEQYF.

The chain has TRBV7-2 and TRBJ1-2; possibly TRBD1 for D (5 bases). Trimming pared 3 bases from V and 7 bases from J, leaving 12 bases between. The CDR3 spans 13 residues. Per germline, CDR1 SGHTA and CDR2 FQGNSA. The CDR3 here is CASSFPWDGGYTF. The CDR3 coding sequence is TGTGCCAGCAGCTTCCCTTGGGACGGTGGCTACACCTTC.

CDR3 DNA sequence: TGTGCCAGTAGCCTTCCGTATAACTATGGCTACACCTTC. Residues: CASSLPYNYGYTF. The genes are TRBV19 and TRBJ1-2; no reliable D call. The CDR3 extends over 13 amino acids. Germline V gene data show CDR1 as LNHDA and CDR2 as SQIVND (reference sequence). V dropped 6 bases and J dropped 1 base, with 9 bases sitting between them.

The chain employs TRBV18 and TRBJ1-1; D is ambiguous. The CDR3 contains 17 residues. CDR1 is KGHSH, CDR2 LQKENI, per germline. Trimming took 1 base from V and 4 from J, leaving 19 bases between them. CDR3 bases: TGTGCCAGCTCACCACGATCAGATTCCAAGGGTGGCACTGAAGCTTTCTTT. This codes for CASSPRSDSKGGTEAFF.

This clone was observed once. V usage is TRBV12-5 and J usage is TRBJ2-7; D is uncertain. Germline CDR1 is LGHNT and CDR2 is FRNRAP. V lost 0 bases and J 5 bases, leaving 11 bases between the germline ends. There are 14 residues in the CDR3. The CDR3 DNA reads TGTGCTAGTGGTTTGGTACCACCTGGGCACGAGCAGTACTTC. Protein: CASGLVPPGHEQYF.

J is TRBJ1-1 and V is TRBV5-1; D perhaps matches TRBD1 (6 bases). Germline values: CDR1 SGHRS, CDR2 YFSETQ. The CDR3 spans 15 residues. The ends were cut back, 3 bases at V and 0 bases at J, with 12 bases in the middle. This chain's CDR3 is CASSWAGGMNTEAFF. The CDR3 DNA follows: TGCGCCAGCAGCTGGGCGGGGGGCATGAACACTGAAGCTTTCTTT.

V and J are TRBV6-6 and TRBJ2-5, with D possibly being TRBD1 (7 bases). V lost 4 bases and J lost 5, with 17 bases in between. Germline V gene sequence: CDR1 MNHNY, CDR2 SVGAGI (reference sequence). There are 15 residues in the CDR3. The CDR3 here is CASSWRTGGGETQYF. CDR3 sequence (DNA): TGTGCCAGCAGTTGGAGGACAGGAGGAGGGGAGACCCAGTACTTC.

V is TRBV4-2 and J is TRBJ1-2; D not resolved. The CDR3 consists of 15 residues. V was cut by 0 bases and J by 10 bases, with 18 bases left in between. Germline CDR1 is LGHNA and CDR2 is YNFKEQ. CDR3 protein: CASSQEALRRRDYTF. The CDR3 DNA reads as TGTGCCAGCAGCCAAGAAGCTCTCAGGCGCCGTGACTACACCTTC.

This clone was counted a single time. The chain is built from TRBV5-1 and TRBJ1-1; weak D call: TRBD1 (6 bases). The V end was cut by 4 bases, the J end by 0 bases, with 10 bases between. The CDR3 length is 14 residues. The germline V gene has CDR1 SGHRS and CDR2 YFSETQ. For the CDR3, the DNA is TGCGCCAGCAGCACGACAGGCCTGAACACTGAAGCTTTCTTT. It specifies CASSTTGLNTEAFF.

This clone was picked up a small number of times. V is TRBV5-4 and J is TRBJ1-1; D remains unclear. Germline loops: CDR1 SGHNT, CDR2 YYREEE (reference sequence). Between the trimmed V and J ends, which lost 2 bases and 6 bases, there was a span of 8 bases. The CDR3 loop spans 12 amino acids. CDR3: CASSFQAAEAFF. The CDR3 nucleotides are TGTGCCAGCAGCTTCCAGGCCGCTGAAGCTTTCTTT.

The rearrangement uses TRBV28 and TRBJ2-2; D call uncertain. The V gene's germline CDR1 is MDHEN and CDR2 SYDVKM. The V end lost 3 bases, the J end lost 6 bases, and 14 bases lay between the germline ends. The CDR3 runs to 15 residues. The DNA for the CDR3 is TGTGCCAGCAGTTTCCGGCTCCCACTGCCCGGGGAGCTGTTTTTT. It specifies CASSFRLPLPGELFF.

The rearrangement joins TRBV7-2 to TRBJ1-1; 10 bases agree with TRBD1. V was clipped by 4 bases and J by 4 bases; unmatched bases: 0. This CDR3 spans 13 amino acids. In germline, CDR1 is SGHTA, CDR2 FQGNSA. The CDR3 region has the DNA TGTGCCAGCAGCTGGACAGGGGGCACTGAAGCTTTCTTT. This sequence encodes CASSWTGGTEAFF.

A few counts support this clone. In nucleotides, the CDR3 is TGTGCCAGCAGCAAAGCGACAGGGCTCTACTCCTACGAGCAGTACTTC. Translating it yields CASSKATGLYSYEQYF. The chain carries TRBV21-1 and TRBJ2-7; TRBD1, the table's D call, was not compared with the DNA. TRBV21-1 is a pseudogene locus. This CDR3 is built from 16 residues.

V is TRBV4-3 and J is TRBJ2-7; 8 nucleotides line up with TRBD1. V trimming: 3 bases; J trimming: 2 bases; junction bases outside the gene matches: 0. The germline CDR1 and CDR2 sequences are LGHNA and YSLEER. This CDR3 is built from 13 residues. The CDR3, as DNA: TGCGCCAGCAGCCAGGACAGGGCCTACGAGCAGTACTTC. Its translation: CASSQDRAYEQYF.

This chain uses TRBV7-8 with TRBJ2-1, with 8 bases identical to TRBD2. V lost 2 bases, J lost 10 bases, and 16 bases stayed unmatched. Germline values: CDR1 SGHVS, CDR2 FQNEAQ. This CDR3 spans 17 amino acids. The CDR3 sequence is CASSLSPGTSQAGEQFF. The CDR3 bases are TGTGCCAGCAGCTTAAGTCCCGGGACTAGTCAGGCAGGAGAGCAGTTCTTC.